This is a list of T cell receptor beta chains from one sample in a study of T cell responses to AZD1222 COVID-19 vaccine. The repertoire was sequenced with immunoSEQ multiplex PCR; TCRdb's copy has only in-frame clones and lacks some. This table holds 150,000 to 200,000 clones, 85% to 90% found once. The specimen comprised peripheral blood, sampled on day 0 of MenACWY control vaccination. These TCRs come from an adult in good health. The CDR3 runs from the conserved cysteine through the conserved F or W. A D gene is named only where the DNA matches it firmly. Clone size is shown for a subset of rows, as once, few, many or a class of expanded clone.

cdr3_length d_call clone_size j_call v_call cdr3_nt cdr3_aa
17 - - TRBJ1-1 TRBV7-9 TGTGCCAGCAGCGCGCTCTTGGGGCAGGGAAGGAACACTGAAGCTTTCTTT CASSALLGQGRNTEAFF
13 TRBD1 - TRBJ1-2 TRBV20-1 TGCAGTGCTAGTCGGGACAGGGATGATGGCTACACCTTC CSASRDRDDGYTF
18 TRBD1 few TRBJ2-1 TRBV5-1 TGCGCCAGCAGGGAGACAGGGGGGCGGGCGGGAGTGCATAATGAGCAGTTCTTC CASRETGGRAGVHNEQFF
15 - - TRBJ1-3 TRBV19 TGTGCCAGTAGTACGACAGGTCTCTCTGGAAACACCATATATTTT CASSTTGLSGNTIYF
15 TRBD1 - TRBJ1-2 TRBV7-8 TGTGCCAGCAGCCCAACTGAGACAGGGGTTTTAGGCTACACCTTC CASSPTETGVLGYTF
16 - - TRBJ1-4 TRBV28 TGTGCCAGCAGTTTTCGGCAGGGTCGGGGGAATGAAAAACTGTTTTTT CASSFRQGRGNEKLFF
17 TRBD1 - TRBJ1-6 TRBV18 TGTGCCAGCTCACCACCGGTTACGGGACAGCATAATTCACCCCTCCACTTT CASSPPVTGQHNSPLHF
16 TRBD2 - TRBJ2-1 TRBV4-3 TGCGCCAGCAGCCAAGATTGGGCAGGGAGGGTCAATGAGCAGTTCTTC CASSQDWAGRVNEQFF
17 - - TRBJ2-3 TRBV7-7 TGTGCTAGCAGACCCCTTGAGCGGTGGACCCATGGGAATACGCAGTATTTT CASRPLERWTHGNTQYF
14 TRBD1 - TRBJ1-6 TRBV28 TGTGCCAGCAGCCCGGACAGGGGTGGGTCACCCCTCCACTTT CASSPDRGGSPLHF
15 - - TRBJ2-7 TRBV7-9 TGTGCCAGCAGCTTAGGGGGGGCAGGGGCCTACGAGCAGTACTTC CASSLGGAGAYEQYF
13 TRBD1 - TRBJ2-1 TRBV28 TGTGCCAGTCGGACAGGGGTCGTCAATGAGCAGTTCTTC CASRTGVVNEQFF
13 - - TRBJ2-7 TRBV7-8 TGTGCCAGCAGCCTCGCGGGCGTCGTCGAGCAGTACTTC CASSLAGVVEQYF
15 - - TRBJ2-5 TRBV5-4 TGTGCCAGCAGCCGGTACGCACGTTCCCAAGAGACCCAGTACTTC CASSRYARSQETQYF
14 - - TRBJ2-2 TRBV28 TGTGCCAGCAGCCGGGAACCCGGCACCGGGGAGCTGTTTTTT CASSREPGTGELFF
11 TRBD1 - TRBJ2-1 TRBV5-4 TGTGCCAGCACCACCGGGACAGGGGAGTTCTTC CASTTGTGEFF
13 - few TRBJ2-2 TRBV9 TGTGCCAGCAGCGCAACAGGGCGCGGGGAGCTGTTTTTT CASSATGRGELFF
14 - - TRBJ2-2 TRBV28 TGTGCCAGCAGTTTAGGGGGAACCACCGGGGAGCTGTTTTTT CASSLGGTTGELFF
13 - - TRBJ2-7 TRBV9 TGTGCCAGCAGCCACGCTCCAGCCTACGAGCAGTACTTC CASSHAPAYEQYF
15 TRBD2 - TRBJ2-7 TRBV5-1 TGCGCCAGCAGCTCCGGACTAGCGGGAGTCTACGAGCAGTACTTC CASSSGLAGVYEQYF
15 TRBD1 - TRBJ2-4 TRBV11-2 TGTGCCAGCAGGATACAACAGGGGGCTGGAAACATTCAGTACTTC CASRIQQGAGNIQYF
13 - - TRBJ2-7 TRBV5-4 TGTGCCAGCAGCTTCTGGACTTCACCGGTGCAGTACTTC CASSFWTSPVQYF
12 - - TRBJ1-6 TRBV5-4 TGTGCCAGCAGCCCATCGGATTCACCCCTCCACTTT CASSPSDSPLHF
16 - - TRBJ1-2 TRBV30 TGTGCCTGGAGAAGGCCGCTCAGGGGCCCCGACTATGGCTACACCTTC CAWRRPLRGPDYGYTF
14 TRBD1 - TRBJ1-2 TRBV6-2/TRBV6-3 TGTGCCAGCAGCGGACAGGGCCTCAGCTATGGCTACACCTTC CASSGQGLSYGYTF
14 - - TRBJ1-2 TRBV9 TGTGCCAGCAGCGTAACGGCTGCTAACTATGGCTACACCTTC CASSVTAANYGYTF
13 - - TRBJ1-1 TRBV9 TGTGCCAGCAGCGTCCGAATGAACACTGAAGCTTTCTTT CASSVRMNTEAFF
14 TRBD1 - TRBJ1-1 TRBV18 TGTGCCAGCTCACCGGCAGGGGGATCCACTGAAGCTTTCTTT CASSPAGGSTEAFF
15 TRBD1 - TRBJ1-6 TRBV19 TGTGCCAGTAGGTGGGACAGGGGCGCGAATTCACCCCTCCACTTT CASRWDRGANSPLHF
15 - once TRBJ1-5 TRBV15 TGTGCCACCAGCAGAGATCGGGATCACAATCAGCCCCAGCATTTT CATSRDRDHNQPQHF
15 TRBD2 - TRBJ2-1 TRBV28 TGTGCCAGCATCATGAGCGGGAGGACTGCCAATGAGCAGTTCTTC CASIMSGRTANEQFF
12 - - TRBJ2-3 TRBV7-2 TGTGCCAGCAGCCTTGACACAGATACGCAGTATTTT CASSLDTDTQYF
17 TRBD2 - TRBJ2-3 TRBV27 TGTGCCAGCAGTTTGGGGTTGGTAGCGGGGGGTTCAGATACGCAGTATTTT CASSLGLVAGGSDTQYF
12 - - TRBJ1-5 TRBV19 TGTGCCAGTGCTACAGGGAGCCAGCCCCAGCATTTT CASATGSQPQHF
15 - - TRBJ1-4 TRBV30 TGTGCCTGGAGCGCCCACACCGCAACTAATGAAAAACTGTTTTTT CAWSAHTATNEKLFF
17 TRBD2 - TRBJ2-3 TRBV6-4 TGTGCCAGCAGTGACTCGATGGGGGAGGGCAGTCTAGATACGCAGTATTTT CASSDSMGEGSLDTQYF
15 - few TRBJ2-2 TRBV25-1 TGTGCCAGCAGTGAGAAACCCCCGGGAACCGGGGAGCTGTTTTTT CASSEKPPGTGELFF
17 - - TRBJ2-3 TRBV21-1 TGTGCCAGCAGCGACCTGAAGACTAGCGGGGAGACAGATACGCAGTATTTT CASSDLKTSGETDTQYF
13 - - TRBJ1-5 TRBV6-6 TGTGCCAGCAGTTACGGGGGAGGTCAGCCCCAGCATTTT CASSYGGGQPQHF
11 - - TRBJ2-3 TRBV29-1 TGCAGCGTTGATCAGACAGATACGCAGTATTTT CSVDQTDTQYF
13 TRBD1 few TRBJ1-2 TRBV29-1 TGCAGCGTTGAGGCACAGGGGGCGGGTGGCTACACCTTC CSVEAQGAGGYTF
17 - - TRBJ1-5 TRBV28 TGTGCCAGCAGTTTAGGTATTCGGGGAGGGTTAGGTCAGCCCCAGCATTTT CASSLGIRGGLGQPQHF
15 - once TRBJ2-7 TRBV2 TGTGCCAGCAGTGGACAGAGTCCACCCTCCTACGAGCAGTACTTC CASSGQSPPSYEQYF
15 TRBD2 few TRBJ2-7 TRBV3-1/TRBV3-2 TGTGCCAGCAGCCACGGACTAGTTGCGTCCTACGAGCAGTACTTC CASSHGLVASYEQYF
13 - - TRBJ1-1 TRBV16 TGTGCCAGCAGCCTTACTGACGGTCTGGAAGCTTTCTTT CASSLTDGLEAFF
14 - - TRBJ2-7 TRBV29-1 TGCAGCGTTGAAGGGGTAGGGGGGGCCTACGAGCAGTACTTC CSVEGVGGAYEQYF
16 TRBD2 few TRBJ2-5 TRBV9 TGTGCCAGCAGCGTAGTAGTCGGGGGGTTTAAAGAGACCCAGTACTTC CASSVVVGGFKETQYF
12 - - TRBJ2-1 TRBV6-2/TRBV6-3 TGTGCCAGCAGTCATGGTGTGGGTGAGCAGTTCTTC CASSHGVGEQFF
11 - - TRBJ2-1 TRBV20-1 TGCAGTGCTAGAGTGAGTGATGAGCAGTTCTTC CSARVSDEQFF
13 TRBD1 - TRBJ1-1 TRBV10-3 TGTGCCATCAGTGACGGGACAGGGTATGGAGCTTTCTTT CAISDGTGYGAFF
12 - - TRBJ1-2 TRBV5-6 TGTGCCAGCAGTTACAGGGACTATGGCTACACCTTC CASSYRDYGYTF
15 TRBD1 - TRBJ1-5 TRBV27 TGTGCCAGCAGTTTGCAGGGGGGAGGCAATCAGCCCCAGCATTTT CASSLQGGGNQPQHF
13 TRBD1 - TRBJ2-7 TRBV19 TGTGCCAGTAGTAAACCGGGACAGGACGAGCAGTACTTC CASSKPGQDEQYF
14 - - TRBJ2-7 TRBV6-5 TGTGCCAGCAGTTACTCGAGAGTTGGCGACGAGCAGTACTTC CASSYSRVGDEQYF